This section outlines one TCR beta chain sequence together with its context. This clonotype was recorded only once. No cognate antigen has been identified for it. Base-call qualities are not available, and no considerably larger clone is one nucleotide away. One read yields weak evidence. Its CDR3 holds 14 amino acids, cysteine through phenylalanine. Only the CDR3 region is kept as DNA, spanning 42 bases read in frame from base 1. Trimming costs V 2 bases and J 2 bases, and their ends lie 9 bases apart. For CDR1 and CDR2, the germline V gene lists MNHEY and SVGEGT. These data originate in a study of T cell repertoires in cytomegalovirus infection (dated by TCRdb to about 2019). Describing the broader study: Recently identified HLA-C-restricted CMV epitopes, whose presentation resists viral immunomodulation, were targeted by peptide stimulations together with well-studied HLA-B-restricted epitopes. Because public TCR beta signatures pointed to carriage of CMV infection together with the matching HLA type, the HLA type of each donor mattered for the analysis.

The sequencer listed for this sample is Illumina HiSeq 1500. The public reads were reanalyzed by TCRdb: fastp trimming at Q25, MiXCR alignment, in-frame beta chains only. Merged by CDR3 protein, the rows form single entries marked with the most common genes and DNA. This sample lists some 940,000 distinct CDR3 sequences; around 32% were detected once. Jointly, the top ten make up around 15% of the sample. The sample's treatment or condition label, decoded: in vitro stimulation with specific CMV peptide epitopes to enrich CMV-specific T cells. Findings and caveats that apply to the study as a whole: In both this cohort and an independent roughly 350-donor cohort, the cumulative frequency of public TCR beta family members distinguished carriers of CMV infection plus the relevant HLA type. The ex vivo response was dominated by HLA-C-restricted CMV-specific TCR beta clonotypes, and the single most frequent clonotype in two of eight donors was supplied by these HLA-C-restricted clonotypes.

The rearranged chain carries TRBV6-2 or TRBV6-3 and TRBJ1-2; the D gene is not confidently resolved. This sample comprised cultured CD8+ T cells from PBMCs, obtained from culture after CMV antigen stimulation. The TCR was taken from a human donor in good health (CMV status not recorded). Some clones in this sample may be carry-over from other donors' samples. CDR3 reads: CASSYLRENYGYTF. The nucleotide sequence is given as TGTGCCAGCAGTTACCTCAGAGAAAACTATGGCTACACCTTC.